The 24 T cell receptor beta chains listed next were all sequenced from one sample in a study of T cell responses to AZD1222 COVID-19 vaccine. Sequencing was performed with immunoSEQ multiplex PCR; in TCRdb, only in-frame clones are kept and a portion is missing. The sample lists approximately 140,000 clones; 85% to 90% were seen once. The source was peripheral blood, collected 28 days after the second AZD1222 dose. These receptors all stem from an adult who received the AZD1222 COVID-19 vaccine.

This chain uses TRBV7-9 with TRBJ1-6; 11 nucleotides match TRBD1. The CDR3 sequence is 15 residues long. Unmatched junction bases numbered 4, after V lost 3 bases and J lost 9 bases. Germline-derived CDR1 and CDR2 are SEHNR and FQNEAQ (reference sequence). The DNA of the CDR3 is TGTGCCAGCAGCTTGAGGACAGGGGGCTCTTCACCCCTCCACTTT. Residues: CASSLRTGGSSPLHF.

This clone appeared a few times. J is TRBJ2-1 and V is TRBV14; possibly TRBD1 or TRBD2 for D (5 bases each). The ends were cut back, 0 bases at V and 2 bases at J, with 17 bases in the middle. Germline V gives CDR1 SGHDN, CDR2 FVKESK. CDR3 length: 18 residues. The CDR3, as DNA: TGTGCCAGCAGCCAAGATCGGGGCAGGCAGGATCCCTACAATGAGCAGTTCTTC. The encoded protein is CASSQDRGRQDPYNEQFF.

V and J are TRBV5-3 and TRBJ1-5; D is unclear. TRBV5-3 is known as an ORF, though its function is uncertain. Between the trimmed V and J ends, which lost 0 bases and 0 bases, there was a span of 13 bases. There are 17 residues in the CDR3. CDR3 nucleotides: TGTGCCAGAAGCTTGGAAAGGCAACAGTATAGCAATCAGCCCCAGCATTTT. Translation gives CARSLERQQYSNQPQHF.

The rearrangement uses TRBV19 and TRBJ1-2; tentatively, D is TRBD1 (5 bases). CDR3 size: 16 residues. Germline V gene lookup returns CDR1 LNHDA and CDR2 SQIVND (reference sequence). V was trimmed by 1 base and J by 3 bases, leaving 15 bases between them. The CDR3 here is CASSIGAQGTHYGYTF. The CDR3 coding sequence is TGTGCCAGTAGTATAGGTGCTCAGGGTACGCACTATGGCTACACCTTC.

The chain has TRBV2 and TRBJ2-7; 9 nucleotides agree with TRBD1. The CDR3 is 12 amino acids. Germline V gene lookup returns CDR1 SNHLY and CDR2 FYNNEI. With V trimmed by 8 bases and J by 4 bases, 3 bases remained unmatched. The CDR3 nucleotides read TGTGCCAGCGGTGGACAGGGGTACGAGCAGTACTTC. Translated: CASGGQGYEQYF. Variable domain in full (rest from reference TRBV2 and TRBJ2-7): EPEVTQTPSHQVTQMGQEVILRCVPISNHLYFYWYRQILGQKVEFLVSFYNNEISEKSEIFDDQFSVERPDGSNFTLKIRSTKLEDSAMYFCASGGQGYEQYFGPGTRLTVT.

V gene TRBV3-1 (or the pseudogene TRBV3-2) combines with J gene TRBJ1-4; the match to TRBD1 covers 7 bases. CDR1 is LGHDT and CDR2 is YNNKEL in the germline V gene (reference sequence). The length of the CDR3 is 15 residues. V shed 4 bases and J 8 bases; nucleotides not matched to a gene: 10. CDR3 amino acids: CASSRRGAHLEKLFF. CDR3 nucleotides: TGTGCCAGCAGCCGCAGGGGGGCGCATTTAGAAAAACTGTTTTTT.

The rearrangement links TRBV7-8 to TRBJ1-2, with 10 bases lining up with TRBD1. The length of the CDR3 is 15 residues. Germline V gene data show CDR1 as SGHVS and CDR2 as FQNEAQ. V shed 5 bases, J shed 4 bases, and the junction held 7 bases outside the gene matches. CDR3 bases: TGTGCCAGCAGCCTCGGACAGGGGGTCCCCTATGGCTACACCTTC. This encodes CASSLGQGVPYGYTF.

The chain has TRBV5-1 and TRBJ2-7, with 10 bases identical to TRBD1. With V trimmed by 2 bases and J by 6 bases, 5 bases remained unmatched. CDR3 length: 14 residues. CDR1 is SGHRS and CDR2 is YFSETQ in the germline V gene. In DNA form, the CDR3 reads TGCGCCAGCAGCTTACCCGGGACAGGGGTCGAGCAGTACTTC. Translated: CASSLPGTGVEQYF.

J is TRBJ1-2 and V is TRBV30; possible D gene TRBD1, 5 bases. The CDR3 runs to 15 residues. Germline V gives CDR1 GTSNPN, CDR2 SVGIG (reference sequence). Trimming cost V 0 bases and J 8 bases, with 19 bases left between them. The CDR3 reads CAWSVVTAGSVGYTF. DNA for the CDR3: TGTGCCTGGAGTGTGGTCACGGCAGGGTCGGTGGGCTACACCTTC. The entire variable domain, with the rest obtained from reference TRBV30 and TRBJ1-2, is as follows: SQTIHQWPATLVQPVGSPLSLECTVEGTSNPNLYWYRQAAGRGLQLLFYSVGIGQISSEVPQNLSASRPQDRQFILSSKKLLLSDSGFYLCAWSVVTAGSVGYTFGSGTRLTVV.

CDR3 bases: TGTGCCAGCAGCTTTGGTAGCGGTAAAAACATTCAGTACTTC. Translation gives CASSFGSGKNIQYF. The chain links TRBV7-2 to TRBJ2-4; maybe TRBD2 (6 bases). The length of the CDR3 is 14 residues. Per the germline V gene, CDR1 is SGHTA and CDR2 is FQGNSA. V lost 3 bases and J lost 4, with 10 bases in between.

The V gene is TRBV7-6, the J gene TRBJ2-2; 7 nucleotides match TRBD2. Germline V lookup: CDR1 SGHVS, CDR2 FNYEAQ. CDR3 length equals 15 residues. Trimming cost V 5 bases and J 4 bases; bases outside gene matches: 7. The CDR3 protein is CASSRTGTTTGELFF. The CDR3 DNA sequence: TGTGCCAGCAGCCGGACCGGGACTACCACCGGGGAGCTGTTTTTT.

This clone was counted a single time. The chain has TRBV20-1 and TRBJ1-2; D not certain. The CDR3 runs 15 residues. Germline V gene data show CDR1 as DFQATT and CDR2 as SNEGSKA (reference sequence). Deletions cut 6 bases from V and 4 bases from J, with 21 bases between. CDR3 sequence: CSASVVMDGVYGYTF. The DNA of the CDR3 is TGCAGTGCCAGTGTTGTCATGGACGGAGTCTATGGCTACACCTTC.

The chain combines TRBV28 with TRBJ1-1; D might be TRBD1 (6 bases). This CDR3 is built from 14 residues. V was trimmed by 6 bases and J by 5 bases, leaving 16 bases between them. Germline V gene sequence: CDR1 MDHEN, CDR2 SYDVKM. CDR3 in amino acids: CASSLWEGGTEAFF. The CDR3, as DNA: TGTGCCAGCAGCCTCTGGGAGGGGGGTACTGAAGCTTTCTTT. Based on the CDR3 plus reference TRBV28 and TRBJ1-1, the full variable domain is DVKVTQSSRYLVKRTGEKVFLECVQDMDHENMFWYRQDPGLGLRLIYFSYDVKMKEKGDIPEGYSVSREKKERFSLILESASTNQTSMYLCASSLWEGGTEAFFGQGTRLTVV.

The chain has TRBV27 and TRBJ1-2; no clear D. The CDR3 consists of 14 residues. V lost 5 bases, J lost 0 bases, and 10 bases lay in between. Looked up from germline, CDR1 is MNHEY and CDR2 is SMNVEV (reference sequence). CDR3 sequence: CASSEGRANYGYTF. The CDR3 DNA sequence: TGTGCCAGCAGTGAGGGCAGAGCTAACTATGGCTACACCTTC.

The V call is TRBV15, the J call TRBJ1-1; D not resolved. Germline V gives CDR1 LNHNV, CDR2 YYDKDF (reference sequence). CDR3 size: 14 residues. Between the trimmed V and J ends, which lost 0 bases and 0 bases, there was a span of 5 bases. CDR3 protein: CATSRETVNTEAFF. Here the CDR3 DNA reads TGTGCCACCAGCAGAGAAACAGTGAACACTGAAGCTTTCTTT.

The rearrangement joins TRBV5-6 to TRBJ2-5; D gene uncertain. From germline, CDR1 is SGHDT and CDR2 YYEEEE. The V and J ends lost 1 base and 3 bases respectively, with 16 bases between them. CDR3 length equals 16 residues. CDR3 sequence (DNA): TGTGCCAGCAGCTTGACGTCTGGCGCAAGGGAAGAGACCCAGTACTTC. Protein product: CASSLTSGAREETQYF.

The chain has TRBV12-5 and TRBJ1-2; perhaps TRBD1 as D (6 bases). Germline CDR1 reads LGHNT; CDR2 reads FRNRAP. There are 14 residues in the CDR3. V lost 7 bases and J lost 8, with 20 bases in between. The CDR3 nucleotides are TGTGCTAGTGCAGCGGACAGCAGTCAGTTGGGCTACACCTTC. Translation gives CASAADSSQLGYTF.

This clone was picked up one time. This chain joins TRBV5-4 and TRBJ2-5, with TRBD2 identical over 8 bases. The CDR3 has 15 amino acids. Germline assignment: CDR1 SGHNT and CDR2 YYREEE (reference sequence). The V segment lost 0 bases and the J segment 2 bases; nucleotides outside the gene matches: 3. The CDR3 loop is CASSLGAGVQETQYF. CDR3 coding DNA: TGTGCCAGCAGCTTGGGAGCGGGGGTACAAGAGACCCAGTACTTC.

Here the CDR3 reads CASSPNGGTYEQYF. CDR3 nucleotide sequence: TGTGCCAGCTCACCCAACGGGGGCACCTACGAGCAGTACTTC. The chain combines TRBV18 with TRBJ2-7, with D perhaps matching TRBD1 or TRBD2 (6 bases each). The CDR3 length is 14 residues. CDR1 and CDR2 from the germline V gene are KGHSH and LQKENI. V was pared by 3 bases and J by 2 bases, with 11 bases between.

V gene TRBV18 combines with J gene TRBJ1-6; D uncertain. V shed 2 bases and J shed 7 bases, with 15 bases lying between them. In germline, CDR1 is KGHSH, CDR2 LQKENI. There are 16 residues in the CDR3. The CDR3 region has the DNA TGTGCCAGCTCACCATTAGCCGGACGGGAAAATTCACCCCTCCACTTT. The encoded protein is CASSPLAGRENSPLHF. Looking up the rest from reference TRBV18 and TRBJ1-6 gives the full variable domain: NAGVMQNPRHLVRRRGQEARLRCSPMKGHSHVYWYRQLPEEGLKFMVYLQKENIIDESGMPKERFSAEFPKEGPSILRIQQVVRGDSAAYFCASSPLAGRENSPLHFGNGTRLTVT.

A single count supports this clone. The CDR3 bases are TGTGCCAGCAGTTCTGGGAGAAGGGCGGACGAGCAGTACGTC. It yields the protein CASSSGRRADEQYV. J is TRBJ2-7 and V is TRBV28; D perhaps matches TRBD2 (5 bases). From germline, CDR1 is MDHEN and CDR2 SYDVKM. The CDR3 is 14 residues long. Trimming removed 4 bases at V and 5 bases at J, with 15 bases between.

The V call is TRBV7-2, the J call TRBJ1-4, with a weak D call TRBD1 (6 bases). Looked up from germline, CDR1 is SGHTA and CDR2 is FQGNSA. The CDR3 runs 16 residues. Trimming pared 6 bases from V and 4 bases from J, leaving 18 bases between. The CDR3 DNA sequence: TGTGCCAGCAGAGAGGGGGGGTCGATCGGTAATGAAAAACTGTTTTTT. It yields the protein CASREGGSIGNEKLFF.

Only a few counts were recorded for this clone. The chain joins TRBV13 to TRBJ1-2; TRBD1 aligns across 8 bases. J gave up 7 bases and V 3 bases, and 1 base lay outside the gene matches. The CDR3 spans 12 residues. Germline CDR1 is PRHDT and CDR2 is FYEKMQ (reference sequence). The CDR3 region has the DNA TGTGCCAGCAGCTTTACAGGGGGTGGCTACACCTTC. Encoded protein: CASSFTGGGYTF.

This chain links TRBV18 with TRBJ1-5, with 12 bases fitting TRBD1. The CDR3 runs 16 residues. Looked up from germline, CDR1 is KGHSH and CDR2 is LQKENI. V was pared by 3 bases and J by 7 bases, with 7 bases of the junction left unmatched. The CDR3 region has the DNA TGTGCCAGCTCACCTAGGGGACAGGGGGCGAGACAGCCCCAGCATTTT. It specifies CASSPRGQGARQPQHF.